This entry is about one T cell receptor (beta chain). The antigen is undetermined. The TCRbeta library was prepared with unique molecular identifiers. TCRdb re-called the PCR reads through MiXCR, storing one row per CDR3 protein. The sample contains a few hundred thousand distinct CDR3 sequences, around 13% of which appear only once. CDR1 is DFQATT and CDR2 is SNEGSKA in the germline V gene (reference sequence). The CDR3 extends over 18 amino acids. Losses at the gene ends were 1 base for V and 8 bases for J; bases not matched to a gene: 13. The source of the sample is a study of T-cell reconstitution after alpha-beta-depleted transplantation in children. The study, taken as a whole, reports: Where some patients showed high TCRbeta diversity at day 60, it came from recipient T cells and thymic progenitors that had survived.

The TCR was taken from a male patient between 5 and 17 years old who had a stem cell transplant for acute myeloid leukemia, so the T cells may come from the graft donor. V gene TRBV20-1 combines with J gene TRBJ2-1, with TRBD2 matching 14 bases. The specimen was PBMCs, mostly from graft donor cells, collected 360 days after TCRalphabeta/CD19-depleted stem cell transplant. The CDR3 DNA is TGCAGTGCTAGAGGACTAGCGGGAGGGCCACATGAAGTAGATGAGCAGTTCTTC. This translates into CSARGLAGGPHEVDEQFF.